A single sample is the source of the 20 T cell receptor beta chains below, sequenced in a study of shared clonotypes between healthy human individuals. Only in-frame clones appear in the TCRdb table, and some are missing; sequencing was by immunoSEQ multiplex PCR. The sample consists of 2 million to 2.5 million clones, 85% to 95% of them appearing once. The sample comprised naive CD4+ T cells sorted from blood. As for subset: CD45RA+ positively selected. These receptors were obtained from a young man in good health.

This clone was picked up one time. The rearrangement uses TRBV28 and TRBJ1-2; 7 nucleotides align to TRBD1. V was clipped by 5 bases and J by 7 bases; unmatched bases: 7. Germline CDR1 and CDR2: MDHEN and SYDVKM. The CDR3 has 13 residues. CDR3 sequence: CASSLTGIGGYTF. The CDR3, as DNA: TGTGCCAGCAGTCTGACAGGGATTGGTGGCTACACCTTC.

A single count supports this clone. This specimen includes other DNA sequences encoding the same CDR3. The chain recombines TRBV4-1 with TRBJ1-2; D might be TRBD1 (5 bases). Trimming took off 3 bases at V and 4 bases at J, with 6 bases between the two ends. Germline CDR1 and CDR2: MGHRA and YSYEKL. This CDR3 spans 12 amino acids. CDR3 loop: CASSQGTYGYTF. In DNA, the CDR3 is TGCGCCAGCAGCCAGGGGACCTATGGCTACACCTTC.

This chain links TRBV18 with TRBJ2-3, with TRBD2 as a possible D gene (6 bases). The V and J ends lost 0 bases and 0 bases respectively, with 10 bases between them. The germline V gene encodes CDR1 KGHSH and CDR2 LQKENI. This CDR3 region has 16 residues. CDR3 residues: CASSPPTSLSTDTQYF. The CDR3 DNA sequence: TGTGCCAGCTCACCACCGACTAGTCTTAGCACAGATACGCAGTATTTT.

Worth noting for this clone: The same CDR3 also results from other DNA sequences found in this sample. This sequence joins TRBV15 and TRBJ2-7; 7 bases line up with TRBD1. CDR1 and CDR2 from the germline V gene are LNHNV and YYDKDF (reference sequence). The CDR3 consists of 14 residues. Germline trimming cut 8 bases from V and 3 bases from J; bases unmatched to any gene: 10. CDR3 region: CATSRGQGSYEQYF. CDR3 sequence (DNA): TGTGCCACCTCAAGGGGGCAGGGGAGCTACGAGCAGTACTTC.

The chain carries TRBV4-3 and TRBJ2-7, with D possibly being TRBD2 (5 bases). Per germline, CDR1 LGHNA and CDR2 YSLEER. V was clipped by 1 base and J by 2 bases, with 9 bases between them. The CDR3 loop spans 14 amino acids. The CDR3 region is CASSQAPGTYEQYF. CDR3 nucleotides: TGCGCCAGCAGCCAAGCCCCGGGGACCTACGAGCAGTACTTC.

J is TRBJ2-7 and V is TRBV7-9; 10 positions match TRBD1. Germline V gene data show CDR1 as SEHNR and CDR2 as FQNEAQ (reference sequence). V was pared by 6 bases and J by 5 bases, with 10 bases of the junction left unmatched. The CDR3 loop spans 15 amino acids. CDR3: CASSPGQGLLNEQYF. CDR3 DNA: TGTGCCAGCAGTCCGGGACAGGGGCTCCTTAACGAGCAGTACTTC.

Worth noting for this clone: Relative to the germline gene, one junction end is altered; a read error may explain this. The chain recombines TRBV28 with TRBJ1-3; TRBD1 agrees at 7 bases. CDR3 length equals 14 residues. Germline lookup yields CDR1 MDHEN and CDR2 SYDVKM. This chain's CDR3 is CASILQGTGNTIYF. The CDR3 bases are TGTGCCAGCATTTTACAGGGGACCGGAAACACCATATATTTT.

V and J are TRBV30 and TRBJ1-4; D not certain. This CDR3 has 15 residues. The V gene lost 3 bases and the J gene lost 0 bases, with 11 bases spanning the gap. From germline, CDR1 is GTSNPN and CDR2 SVGIG (reference sequence). The CDR3 nucleotides read TGTGCCTGGAGGGAGGGTTCCGCAACTAATGAAAAACTGTTTTTT. This gives the protein CAWREGSATNEKLFF.

Concerning this clone: Distinct nucleotide sequences in the sample also encode this CDR3. This chain links TRBV5-1 with TRBJ2-2, with TRBD1 matching over 9 bases. Germline CDR1 and CDR2: SGHRS and YFSETQ. V shed 5 bases and J 4 bases; nucleotides not matched to a gene: 3. This CDR3 is 14 amino acids long. Written as DNA, the CDR3 is TGCGCCAGCAGTCGGACAGGGGCCACCGGGGAGCTGTTTTTT. It translates to CASSRTGATGELFF.

The rearrangement joins TRBV28 to TRBJ1-5; D possibly corresponds to TRBD1 (6 bases). V was trimmed by 7 bases and J by 5 bases, leaving 9 bases between them. Germline CDR1 reads MDHEN; CDR2 reads SYDVKM. This CDR3 contains 12 residues. The CDR3 loop is CASTGAHQPQHF. The CDR3 DNA sequence: TGTGCCAGCACGGGGGCGCATCAGCCCCAGCATTTT.

The chain links TRBV25-1 to TRBJ2-1, with TRBD1 as a possible D gene (5 bases). The CDR3 covers 15 residues. CDR1 MGHDK and CDR2 SYGVNS come from the germline V gene. The V and J ends lost 3 bases and 0 bases respectively, with 9 bases between them. The CDR3 coding sequence is TGTGCCAGCAGTGAGACGACAGTCTCCTACAATGAGCAGTTCTTC. Amino acids: CASSETTVSYNEQFF.

This chain uses TRBV5-8 with TRBJ2-3; D unclear. CDR1 SGHTS and CDR2 YDEGEE come from the germline V gene. The CDR3 contains 14 residues. The V end lost 2 bases, the J end lost 3 bases, and 10 bases lay between the germline ends. This CDR3 is CASSLVVPTDTQYF. The CDR3 DNA is TGTGCCAGCAGCTTAGTAGTCCCAACAGATACGCAGTATTTT.

The chain has TRBV28 and TRBJ2-4; D remains unclear. CDR1 is MDHEN, CDR2 SYDVKM, per germline. This CDR3 has 14 amino acids. V lost 3 bases and J lost 0, with 6 bases in between. CDR3 bases: TGTGCCAGCAGTTTCTTTATAGCCAAAAACATTCAGTACTTC. Translated, it gives CASSFFIAKNIQYF.

The chain uses TRBV5-6 and TRBJ1-2; D uncertain. Germline CDR1 is SGHDT and CDR2 is YYEEEE. This CDR3 is 14 amino acids long. V was pared by 1 base and J by 2 bases, with 9 bases between. CDR3 nucleotides: TGTGCCAGCAGCTTGCCGGGCCCCAACTATGGCTACACCTTC. This sequence encodes CASSLPGPNYGYTF.

V gene TRBV9 combines with J gene TRBJ2-1, with D perhaps matching TRBD1 (5 bases). Germline V gene data show CDR1 as SGDLS and CDR2 as YYNGEE. There are 14 residues in the CDR3. Trimming pared 4 bases from V and 9 bases from J, leaving 17 bases between. Here the CDR3 reads CASSPQGASTEQFF. The CDR3 nucleotides are TGTGCCAGCAGCCCTCAAGGGGCAAGCACTGAGCAGTTCTTC. The full variable domain, in which reference TRBV9 and TRBJ2-1 provide the parts outside the CDR3, is DSGVTQTPKHLITATGQRVTLRCSPRSGDLSVYWYQQSLDQGLQFLIQYYNGEERAKGNILERFSAQQFPDLHSELNLSSLELGDSALYFCASSPQGASTEQFFGPGTRLTVL.

The chain carries TRBV19 and TRBJ1-3; 7 positions match TRBD1. This CDR3 region has 16 residues. Germline V CDR1 and CDR2: LNHDA, SQIVND (reference sequence). The trim removed 6 bases at V and 2 bases at J, leaving 10 bases unmatched. CDR3 in DNA: TGTGCCAGTAGCACCGGATACAGGGGAGCTGGAAACACCATATATTTT. Its translation: CASSTGYRGAGNTIYF.

The chain is built from TRBV7-2 and TRBJ2-3; D assignment may be TRBD1 or TRBD2 (5 bases each). The CDR3 covers 14 residues. Per germline, CDR1 SGHTA and CDR2 FQGNSA. Trimming took 5 bases from V and 0 from J, leaving 9 bases between them. CDR3 nucleotides: TGTGCCAGCAGCCCCCGGGACAGCACAGATACGCAGTATTTT. This translates into CASSPRDSTDTQYF.

The V and J genes are TRBV6-1 and TRBJ2-7; TRBD2 matches 13 bases. Germline loops: CDR1 MNHNS, CDR2 SASEGT. The junction had 4 bases not matched to a gene; V was cut back by 8 bases and J by 3 bases. The CDR3 length is 14 residues. CDR3 coding DNA: TGTGCCAGCGGACTAGCGGGGGTCCGCTACGAGCAGTACTTC. This encodes CASGLAGVRYEQYF.

The chain employs TRBV7-2 and TRBJ2-5; D is possibly TRBD2 (6 bases). This CDR3 has 14 amino acids. V was shortened by 2 bases and J by 5 bases, with 12 bases between the two germline ends. Per germline, CDR1 SGHTA and CDR2 FQGNSA. The CDR3 loop is CASSLKAGRETQYF. The CDR3 nucleotides are TGTGCCAGCAGCTTAAAGGCGGGAAGGGAGACCCAGTACTTC.

V usage is TRBV27 and J usage is TRBJ2-2, with D unclear. Trimming removed 2 bases at V and 1 base at J, with 8 bases between. From germline, CDR1 is MNHEY and CDR2 SMNVEV (reference sequence). CDR3 length equals 15 residues. The CDR3 DNA reads TGTGCCAGCAGTTTAGGCGGCTGGAACACCGGGGAGCTGTTTTTT. Amino acids: CASSLGGWNTGELFF.